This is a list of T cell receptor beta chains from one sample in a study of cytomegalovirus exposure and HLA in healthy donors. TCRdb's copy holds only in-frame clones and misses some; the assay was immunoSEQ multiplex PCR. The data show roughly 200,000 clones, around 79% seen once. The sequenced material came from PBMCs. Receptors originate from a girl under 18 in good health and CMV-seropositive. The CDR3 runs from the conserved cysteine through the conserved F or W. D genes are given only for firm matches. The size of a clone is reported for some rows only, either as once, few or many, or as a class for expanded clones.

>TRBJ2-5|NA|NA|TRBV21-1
TGTGCCAGCAGCGGGGCGAGCGGGCGCCAAGAGACCCAGTACTTC
CASSGASGRQETQYF
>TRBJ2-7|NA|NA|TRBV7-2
TGTGCCAGCAGCTCCACGGCGGGGGCGCTCGAGCAGTACTTC
CASSSTAGALEQYF
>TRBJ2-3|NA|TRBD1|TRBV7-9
TGTGCCAGCAGCTTAAGGGACAGAAGCCCAGATACGCAGTATTTT
CASSLRDRSPDTQYF
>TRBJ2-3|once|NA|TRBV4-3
TGCGCCAGCAGCCAAGATGGGGGGACAGATACGCAGTATTTT
CASSQDGGTDTQYF
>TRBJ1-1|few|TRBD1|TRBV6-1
TGTGCCAGCAGCCGACAGGGGATCACTGAAGCTTTCTTT
CASSRQGITEAFF
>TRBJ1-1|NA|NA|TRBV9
TGTGCCAGCAGCCCGAGTGGCACTGAAGCTTTCTTT
CASSPSGTEAFF
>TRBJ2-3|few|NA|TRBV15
TGTGCCACCAGCAGAGATCTCACAGATACGCAGTATTTT
CATSRDLTDTQYF
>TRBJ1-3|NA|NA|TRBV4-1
TGCGCCAGCAGCCAAGAGAGAGGACAGGGAAACACCATATATTTT
CASSQERGQGNTIYF
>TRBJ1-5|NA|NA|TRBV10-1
TGCGCCAGCAGTGCAGGAGGGAGCAATCAGCCCCAGCATTTT
CASSAGGSNQPQHF
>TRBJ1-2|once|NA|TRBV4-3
TGCGCCAGCAGCCAAGACAGGGGAAGCTATGGCTACACCTTC
CASSQDRGSYGYTF
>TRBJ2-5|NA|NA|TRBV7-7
TGTGCCAGCAGCTTAGTGGTCCTCGGGACCCAGTACTTC
CASSLVVLGTQYF
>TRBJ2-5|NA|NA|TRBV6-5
TGTGCCAGCAGTTACAGCCGCGGGACCGGGAAGACCCAGTACTTC
CASSYSRGTGKTQYF
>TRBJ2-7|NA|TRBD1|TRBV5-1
TGCGCCAGCAGACATGGGACAGGGGTTGGCTACGAGCAGTACTTC
CASRHGTGVGYEQYF
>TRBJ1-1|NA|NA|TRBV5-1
TGCGCCAGCAGCTTGACAGAGAACACTGAAGCTTTCTTT
CASSLTENTEAFF
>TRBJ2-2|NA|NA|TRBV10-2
TGCGCCAGCAGGGGGCAAGGCCGAAACACCGGGGAGCTGTTTTTT
CASRGQGRNTGELFF
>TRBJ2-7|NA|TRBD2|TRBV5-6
TGTGCCACCCGGAGGTCGATAGCGGGGCAGGAGCAGTACTTC
CATRRSIAGQEQYF
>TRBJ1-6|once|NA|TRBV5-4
TGTGCCAGCAGCCCGACCCATTTTGGGGGCACCAATTCACCCCTCCACTTT
CASSPTHFGGTNSPLHF
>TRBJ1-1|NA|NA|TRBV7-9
TGTGCCAGTGAATTGGAGGGGCTGAACACTGAAGCTTTCTTT
CASELEGLNTEAFF
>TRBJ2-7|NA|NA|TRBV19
TGTGCCAGTAGCCCGGACAGTCCCTCCTACGAGCAGTACTTC
CASSPDSPSYEQYF
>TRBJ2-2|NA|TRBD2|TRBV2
TGTGCCAGCATAAGCGGGGGTCAGAACACCGGGGAGCTGTTTTTT
CASISGGQNTGELFF
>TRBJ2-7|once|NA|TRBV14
TGTGCCAGCAGTCGACAGTTGAGCTCCTACGAGCAGTACTTC
CASSRQLSSYEQYF
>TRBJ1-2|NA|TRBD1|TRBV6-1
TGTGCCAGCATGTCGGACAGGGAGGGTTATGGCTACACCTTC
CASMSDREGYGYTF
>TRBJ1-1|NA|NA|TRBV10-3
TGTGCCATCAGTGAGTCGAGGGTTTTTGAAGCTTTCTTT
CAISESRVFEAFF
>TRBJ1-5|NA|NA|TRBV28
TGTGCCAGCAGCCCTAGGGGGAACGGGAATCAGCCCCAGCATTTT
CASSPRGNGNQPQHF
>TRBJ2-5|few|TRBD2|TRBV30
TGTGCCTGGAGCCCGCGGCTAGCGGGGCACCGGATCCAGTACTTC
CAWSPRLAGHRIQYF
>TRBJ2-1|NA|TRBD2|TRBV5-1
TGCGCCAGCAGCCCAACTAGCGGGGGGCACCCTGAGCAGTTCTTC
CASSPTSGGHPEQFF
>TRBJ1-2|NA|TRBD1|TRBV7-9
TGTGCCAGCAGCCCGACTAGACAGGGGCCTAACTATGGCTACACCTTC
CASSPTRQGPNYGYTF
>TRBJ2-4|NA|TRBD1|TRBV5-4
TGTGCCAGCAGCACCGGGGACAGGACTTCGGGGGACATTCAGTACTTC
CASSTGDRTSGDIQYF
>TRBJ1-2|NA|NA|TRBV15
TGTGCCACCAGCAGAGTCGACTCTAACTATGGCTACACCTTC
CATSRVDSNYGYTF
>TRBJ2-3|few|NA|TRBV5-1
TGCGCCAGCAGCCGTGACAGCGGGTGGGATACGCAGTATTTT
CASSRDSGWDTQYF
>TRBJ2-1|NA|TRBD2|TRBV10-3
TGTGCCATCAGTGAGCCCGGACTAGCGGGGCGCAACAATGAGCAGTTCTTC
CAISEPGLAGRNNEQFF
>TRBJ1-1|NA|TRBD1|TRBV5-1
TGCGCCAGCAGCGCGGGACAGGGTATGAACACTGAAGCTTTCTTT
CASSAGQGMNTEAFF
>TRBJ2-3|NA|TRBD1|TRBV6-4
TGTGCCAGCAGTGCACGACAGGGGGTGGCAGATACGCAGTATTTT
CASSARQGVADTQYF
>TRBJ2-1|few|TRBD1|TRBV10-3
TGTGCCATCAGAGGGGACAGCGGACGGGGTGAGCAGTTCTTC
CAIRGDSGRGEQFF
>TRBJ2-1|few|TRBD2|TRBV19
TGTGCCAGTAGCACAAGACTAGCGGTCATCAATGAGCAGTTCTTC
CASSTRLAVINEQFF
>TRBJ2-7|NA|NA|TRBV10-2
TGCGCCAGCACGGCCTGGGGCGGAACCTACGAGCAGTACTTC
CASTAWGGTYEQYF
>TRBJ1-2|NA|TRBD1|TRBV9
TGTGCCAGCAGCGCCACCAGGGGGGACTATGGCTACACCTTC
CASSATRGDYGYTF
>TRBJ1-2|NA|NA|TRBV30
TGTGCCTGGAGTCGTGGGGGCGCAGGCTACACCTTC
CAWSRGGAGYTF
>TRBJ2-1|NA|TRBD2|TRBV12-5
TGTGCTAGTGGTTTGGTCCCCCCCCTCCTACTAGCGGGGGAGACATACCTCTACAATGAGCAGTTCTTC
CASGLVPPLLLAGETYLYNEQFF
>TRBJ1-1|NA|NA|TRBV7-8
TGTGCCAGCAGTCCCCGAGGGAAAATGAACACTGAAGCTTTCTTT
CASSPRGKMNTEAFF
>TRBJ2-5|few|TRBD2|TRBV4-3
TGCGCCAGCAGCCAAGCCCCCTGGAGGGCTAGCGGGGTCGGTTTTAGGCAAGAGACCCAGTACTTC
CASSQAPWRASGVGFRQETQYF
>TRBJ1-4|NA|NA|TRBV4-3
TGCGCCAGCAGCCAAGTCCTGCGGGGGGTTGCTAATGAAAAACTGTTTTTT
CASSQVLRGVANEKLFF
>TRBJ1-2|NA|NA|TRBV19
TGTGCCAGTAGTATAGATTTGGGCCCGACTAGGGGCTACACCTTC
CASSIDLGPTRGYTF
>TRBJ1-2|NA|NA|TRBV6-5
TGTGCCAGCAGTTACGGCAGGTTTGATGGCTACACCTTC
CASSYGRFDGYTF
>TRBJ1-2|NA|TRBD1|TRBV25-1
TGTGCCAGCAGTCGTACCGGGACAGGGGGAAGTTACACCTTC
CASSRTGTGGSYTF
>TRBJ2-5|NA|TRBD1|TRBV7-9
TGTGCCAGCAGCAGCCCAGGACAGGGTGGGACCCAGTACTTC
CASSSPGQGGTQYF